This T cell receptor beta chain was sequenced in a study of blood T cells in healthy people across ages. Study-wide results and caveats: Relative to aged donors, long-lived donors carried more naive CD4+ cells and displayed higher diversity.

Turning to this clonotype: The antigen is unknown.

Alongside a J-beta primer mix, a sample-barcoded 5' primer served in a second PCR lasting roughly 7 to 12 cycles. MiXCR, applied by TCRdb to the 5' RACE reads, yields one record per CDR3 protein. This repertoire shows 1 million to 1.2 million distinct CDR3 sequences, approximately 38% found once; its top ten account for 10% to 15%. The CDR3 sequence is 17 residues long. V lost 6 bases and J lost 1, with 21 bases in between. CDR1 is DFQATT, CDR2 SNEGSKA, per germline (reference sequence). The specimen sequenced was blood. This receptor was identified in a man younger than 35 in good health. This chain connects TRBV20-1 to TRBJ1-4, with unresolved D. This chain's CDR3 is CSARPGPEKLTNEKLFF. The CDR3, as DNA: TGCAGTGCACGCCCCGGTCCAGAAAAGTTAACTAATGAAAAACTGTTTTTT.